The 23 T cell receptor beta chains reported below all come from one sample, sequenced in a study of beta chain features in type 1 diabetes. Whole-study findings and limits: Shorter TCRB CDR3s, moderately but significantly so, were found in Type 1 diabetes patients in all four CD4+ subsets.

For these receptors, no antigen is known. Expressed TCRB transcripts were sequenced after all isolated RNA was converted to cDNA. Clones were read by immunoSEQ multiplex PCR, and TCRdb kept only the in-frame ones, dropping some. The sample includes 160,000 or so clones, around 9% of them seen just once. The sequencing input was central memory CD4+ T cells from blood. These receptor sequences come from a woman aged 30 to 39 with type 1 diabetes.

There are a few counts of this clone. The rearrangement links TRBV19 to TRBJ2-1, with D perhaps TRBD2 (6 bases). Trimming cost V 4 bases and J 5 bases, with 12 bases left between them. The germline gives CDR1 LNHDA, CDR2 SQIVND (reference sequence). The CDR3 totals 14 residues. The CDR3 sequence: CASSRGTSNNEQFF. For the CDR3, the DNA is TGTGCCAGTAGTAGGGGCACTAGCAACAATGAGCAGTTCTTC. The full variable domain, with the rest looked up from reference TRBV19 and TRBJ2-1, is DGGITQSPKYLFRKEGQNVTLSCEQNLNHDAMYWYRQDPGQGLRLIYYSQIVNDFQKGDIAEGYSVSREKKESFPLTVTSAQKNPTAFYLCASSRGTSNNEQFFGPGTRLTVL.

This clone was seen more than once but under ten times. The CDR3 region is CASIPSEGHLYGYTF. The CDR3 DNA reads TGTGCCAGTATCCCGTCCGAGGGCCATCTATATGGCTACACCTTC. V is TRBV19 and J is TRBJ1-2; D is uncertain. Germline-derived CDR1 and CDR2 are LNHDA and SQIVND (reference sequence). V lost 7 bases and J 5 bases, leaving 20 bases between the germline ends. CDR3 size: 15 residues.

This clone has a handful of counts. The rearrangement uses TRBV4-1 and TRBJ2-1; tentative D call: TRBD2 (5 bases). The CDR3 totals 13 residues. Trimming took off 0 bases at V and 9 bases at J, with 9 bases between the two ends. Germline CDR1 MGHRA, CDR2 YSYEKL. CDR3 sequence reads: CASSQDIAIEQFF. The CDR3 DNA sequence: TGCGCCAGCAGCCAAGACATAGCGATTGAGCAGTTCTTC.

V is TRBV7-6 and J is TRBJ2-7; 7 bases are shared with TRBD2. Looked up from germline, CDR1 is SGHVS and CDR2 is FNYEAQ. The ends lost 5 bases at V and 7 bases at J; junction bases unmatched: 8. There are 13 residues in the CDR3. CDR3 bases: TGTGCCAGCAGCCCTGGGACTATGAGGGAGCAGTACTTC. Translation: CASSPGTMREQYF.

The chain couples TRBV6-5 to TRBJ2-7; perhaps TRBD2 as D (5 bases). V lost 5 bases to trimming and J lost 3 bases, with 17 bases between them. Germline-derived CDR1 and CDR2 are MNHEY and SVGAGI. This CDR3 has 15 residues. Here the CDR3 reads CASSRSQVGLYEQYF. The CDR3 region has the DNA TGTGCCAGCAGTCGGAGTCAGGTCGGACTCTACGAGCAGTACTTC.

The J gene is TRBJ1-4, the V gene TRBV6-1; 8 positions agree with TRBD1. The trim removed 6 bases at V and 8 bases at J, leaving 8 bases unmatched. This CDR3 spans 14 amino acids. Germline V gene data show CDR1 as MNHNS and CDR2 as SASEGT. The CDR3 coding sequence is TGTGCCAGCAGACTCGGACAGGGATACGAAAAACTGTTTTTT. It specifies CASRLGQGYEKLFF.

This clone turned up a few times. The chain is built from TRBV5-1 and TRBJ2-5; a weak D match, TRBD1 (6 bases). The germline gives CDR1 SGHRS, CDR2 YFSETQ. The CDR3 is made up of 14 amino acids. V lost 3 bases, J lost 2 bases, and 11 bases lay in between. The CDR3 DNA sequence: TGCGCCAGCAGCTACGGACAGAGTCAAGAGACCCAGTACTTC. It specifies CASSYGQSQETQYF.

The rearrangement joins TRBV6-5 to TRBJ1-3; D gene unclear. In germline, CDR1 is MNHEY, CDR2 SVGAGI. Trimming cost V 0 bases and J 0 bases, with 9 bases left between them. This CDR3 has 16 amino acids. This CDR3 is CASSYSSSRSGNTIYF. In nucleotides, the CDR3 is TGTGCCAGCAGTTACTCCTCTAGTCGCTCTGGAAACACCATATATTTT.

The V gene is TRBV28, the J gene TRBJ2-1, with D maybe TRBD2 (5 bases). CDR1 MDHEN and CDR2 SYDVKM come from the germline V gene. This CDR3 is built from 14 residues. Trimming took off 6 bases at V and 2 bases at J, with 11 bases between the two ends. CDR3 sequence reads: CASRGSGTYNEQFF. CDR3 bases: TGTGCCAGCAGGGGCAGCGGAACCTACAATGAGCAGTTCTTC.

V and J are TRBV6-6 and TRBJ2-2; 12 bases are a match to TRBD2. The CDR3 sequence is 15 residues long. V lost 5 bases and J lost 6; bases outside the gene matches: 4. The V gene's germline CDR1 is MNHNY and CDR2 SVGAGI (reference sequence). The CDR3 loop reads CASSASGRASGELFF. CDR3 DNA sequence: TGTGCCAGCAGTGCTAGCGGGAGGGCCTCCGGGGAGCTGTTTTTT.

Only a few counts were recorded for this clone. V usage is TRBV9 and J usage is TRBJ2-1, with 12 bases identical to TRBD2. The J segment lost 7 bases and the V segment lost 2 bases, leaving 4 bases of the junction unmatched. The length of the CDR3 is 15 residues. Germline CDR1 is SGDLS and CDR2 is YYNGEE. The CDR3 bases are TGTGCCAGCAGCGTGACTAGCGGGAGAGGAAATGAGCAGTTCTTC. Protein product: CASSVTSGRGNEQFF.

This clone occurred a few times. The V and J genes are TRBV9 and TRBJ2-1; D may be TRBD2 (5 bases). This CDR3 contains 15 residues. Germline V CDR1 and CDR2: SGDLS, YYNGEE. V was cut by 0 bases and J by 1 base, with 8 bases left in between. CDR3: CASSVDGESYNEQFF. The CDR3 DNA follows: TGTGCCAGCAGCGTAGACGGGGAATCCTACAATGAGCAGTTCTTC.

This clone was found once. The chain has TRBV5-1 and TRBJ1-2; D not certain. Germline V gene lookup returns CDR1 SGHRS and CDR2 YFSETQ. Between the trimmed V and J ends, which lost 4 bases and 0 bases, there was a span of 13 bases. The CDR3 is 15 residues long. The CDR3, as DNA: TGCGCCAGCAGCCCTCGTACGGGGACTAACTATGGCTACACCTTC. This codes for CASSPRTGTNYGYTF.

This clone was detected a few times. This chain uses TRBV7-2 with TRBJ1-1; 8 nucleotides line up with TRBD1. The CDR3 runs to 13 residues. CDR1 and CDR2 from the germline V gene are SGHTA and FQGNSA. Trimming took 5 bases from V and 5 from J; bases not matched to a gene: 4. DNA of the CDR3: TGTGCCAGCAGCGGACGACAGGGGACTGAAGCTTTCTTT. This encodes CASSGRQGTEAFF.

Written as DNA, the CDR3 is TGTGCCTGGAGTGTTGGTAGCAACAATGAGCAGTTCTTC. Protein sequence: CAWSVGSNNEQFF. This chain connects TRBV30 to TRBJ2-1, with D uncertain. V was clipped by 0 bases and J by 5 bases, with 8 bases between them. CDR1 GTSNPN and CDR2 SVGIG come from the germline V gene (reference sequence). CDR3 length equals 13 residues.

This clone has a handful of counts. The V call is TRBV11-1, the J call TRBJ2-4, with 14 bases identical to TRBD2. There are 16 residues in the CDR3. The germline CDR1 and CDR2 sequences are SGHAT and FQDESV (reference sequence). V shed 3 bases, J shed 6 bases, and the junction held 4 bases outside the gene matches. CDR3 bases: TGTGCCAGCAGCTTGGGACTAGCGGGAGACGGAAACATTCAGTACTTC. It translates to CASSLGLAGDGNIQYF.

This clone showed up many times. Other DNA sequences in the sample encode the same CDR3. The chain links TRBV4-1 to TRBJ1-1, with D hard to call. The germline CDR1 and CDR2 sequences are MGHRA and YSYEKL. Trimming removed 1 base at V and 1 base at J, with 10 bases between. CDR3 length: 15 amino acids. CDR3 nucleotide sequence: TGCGCCAGCAGCCAAGTTCCCCGGGGGAACACTGAAGCTTTCTTT. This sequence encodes CASSQVPRGNTEAFF.

CDR3 sequence: CASSPILSDTQYF. CDR3 coding DNA: TGTGCCAGCAGTCCTATTCTGTCAGATACGCAGTATTTT. J is TRBJ2-3 and V is TRBV6-5; the D is unclear. Germline values: CDR1 MNHEY, CDR2 SVGAGI. Trimming left V 5 bases short and J 4 bases short, with 10 bases between. The CDR3 loop spans 13 amino acids.

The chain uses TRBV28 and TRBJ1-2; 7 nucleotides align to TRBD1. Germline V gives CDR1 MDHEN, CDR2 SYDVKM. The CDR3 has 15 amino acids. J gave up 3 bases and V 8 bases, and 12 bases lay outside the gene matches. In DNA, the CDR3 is TGTGCCAGCTCGACAGGGTTCCACAAATACTATGGCTACACCTTC. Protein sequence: CASSTGFHKYYGYTF.

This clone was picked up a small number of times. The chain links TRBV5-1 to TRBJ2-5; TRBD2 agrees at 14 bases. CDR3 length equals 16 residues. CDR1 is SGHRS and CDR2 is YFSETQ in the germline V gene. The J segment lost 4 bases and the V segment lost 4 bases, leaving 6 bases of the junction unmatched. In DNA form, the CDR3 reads TGCGCCAGCAGCGGAGGAGGGACTAGCGGGAGAGAGACCCAGTACTTC. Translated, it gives CASSGGGTSGRETQYF. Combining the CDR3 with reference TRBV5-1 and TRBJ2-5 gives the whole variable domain KAGVTQTPRYLIKTRGQQVTLSCSPISGHRSVSWYQQTPGQGLQFLFEYFSETQRNKGNFPGRFSGRQFSNSRSEMNVSTLELGDSALYLCASSGGGTSGRETQYFGPGTRLLVL.

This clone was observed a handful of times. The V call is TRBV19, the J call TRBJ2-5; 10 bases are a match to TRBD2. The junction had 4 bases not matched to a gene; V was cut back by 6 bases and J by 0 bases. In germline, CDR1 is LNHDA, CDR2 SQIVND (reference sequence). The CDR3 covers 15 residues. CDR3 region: CASRGLAANQETQYF. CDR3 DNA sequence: TGTGCCAGTAGAGGACTAGCGGCAAACCAAGAGACCCAGTACTTC.

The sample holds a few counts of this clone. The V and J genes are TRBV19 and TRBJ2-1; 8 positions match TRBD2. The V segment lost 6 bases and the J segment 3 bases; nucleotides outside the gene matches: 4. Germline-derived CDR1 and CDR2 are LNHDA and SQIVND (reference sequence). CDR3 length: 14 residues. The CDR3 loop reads CASRATSVYNEQFF. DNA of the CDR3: TGTGCCAGTAGAGCGACTAGCGTCTACAATGAGCAGTTCTTC.

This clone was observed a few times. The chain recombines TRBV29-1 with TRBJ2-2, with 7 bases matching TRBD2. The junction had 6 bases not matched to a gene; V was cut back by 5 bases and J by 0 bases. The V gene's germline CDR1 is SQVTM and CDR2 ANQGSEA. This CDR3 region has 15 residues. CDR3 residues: CSVHKLAPNTGELFF. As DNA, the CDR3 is TGCAGCGTTCACAAACTAGCGCCGAACACCGGGGAGCTGTTTTTT.